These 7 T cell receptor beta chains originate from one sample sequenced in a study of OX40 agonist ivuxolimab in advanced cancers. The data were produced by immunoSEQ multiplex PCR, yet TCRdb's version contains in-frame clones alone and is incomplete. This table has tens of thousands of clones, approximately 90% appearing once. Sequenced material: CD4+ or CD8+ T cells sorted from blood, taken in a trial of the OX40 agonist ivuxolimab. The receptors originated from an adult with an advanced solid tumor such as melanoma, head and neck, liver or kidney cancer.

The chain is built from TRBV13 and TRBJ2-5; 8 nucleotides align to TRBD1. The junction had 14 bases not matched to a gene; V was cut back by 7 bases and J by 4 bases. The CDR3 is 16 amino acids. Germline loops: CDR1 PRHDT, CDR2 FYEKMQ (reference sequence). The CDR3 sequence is CASNQGPGQGAETQYF. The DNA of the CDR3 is TGTGCCAGCAACCAAGGACCGGGTCAGGGGGCAGAGACCCAGTACTTC.

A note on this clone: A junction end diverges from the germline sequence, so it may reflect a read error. The DNA for the CDR3 is TGTGCCAGCAGATTATCGGGGGGGACAGATACGCAGTATTTT. Translating gives CASRLSGGTDTQYF. The chain uses TRBV27 and TRBJ2-3; TRBD2 matches 8 bases. Germline CDR1 is MNHEY and CDR2 is SMNVEV (reference sequence). The CDR3 runs 14 residues.

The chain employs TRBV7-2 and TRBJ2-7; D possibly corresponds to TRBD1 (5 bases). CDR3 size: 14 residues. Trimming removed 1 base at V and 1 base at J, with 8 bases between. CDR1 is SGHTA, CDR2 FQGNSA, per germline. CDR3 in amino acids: CASSLDSGSYEQYF. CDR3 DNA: TGTGCCAGCAGCTTAGATTCAGGGTCCTACGAGCAGTACTTC.

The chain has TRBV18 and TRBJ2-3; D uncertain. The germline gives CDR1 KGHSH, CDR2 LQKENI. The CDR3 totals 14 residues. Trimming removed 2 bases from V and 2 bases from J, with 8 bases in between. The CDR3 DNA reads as TGTGCCAGCTCACCAACCCAATCCACAGATACGCAGTATTTT. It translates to CASSPTQSTDTQYF.

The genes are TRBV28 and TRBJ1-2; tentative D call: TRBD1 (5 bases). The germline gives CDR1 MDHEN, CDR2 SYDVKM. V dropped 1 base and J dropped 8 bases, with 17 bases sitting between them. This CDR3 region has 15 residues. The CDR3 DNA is TGTGCCAGCAGTTTATCTCCAGGGCGTATGGGAGGCTACACCTTC. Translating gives CASSLSPGRMGGYTF.

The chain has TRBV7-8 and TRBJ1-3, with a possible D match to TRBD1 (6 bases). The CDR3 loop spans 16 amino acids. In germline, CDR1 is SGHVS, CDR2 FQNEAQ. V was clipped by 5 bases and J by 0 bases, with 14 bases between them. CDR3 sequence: CASSPTYRASGNTIYF. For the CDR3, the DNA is TGTGCCAGCAGCCCCACCTACAGGGCCTCTGGAAACACCATATATTTT. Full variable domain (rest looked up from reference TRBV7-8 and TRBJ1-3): GAGVSQSPRYKVAKRGQDVALRCDPISGHVSLFWYQQALGQGPEFLTYFQNEAQLDKSGLPSDRFFAERPEGSVSTLKIQRTQQEDSAVYLCASSPTYRASGNTIYFGEGSWLTVV.

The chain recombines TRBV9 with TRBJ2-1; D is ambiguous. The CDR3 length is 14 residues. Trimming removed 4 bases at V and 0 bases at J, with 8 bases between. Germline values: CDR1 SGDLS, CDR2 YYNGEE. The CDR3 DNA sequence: TGTGCCAGCAGCATGGGGTTCTCCTACAATGAGCAGTTCTTC. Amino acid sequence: CASSMGFSYNEQFF.